The next 10 T cell receptor beta chains were all read from a single sample in a study of blood T cell repertoires in COVID-19. Using immunoSEQ multiplex PCR, the repertoire was profiled, and TCRdb retains in-frame clones only, with some absent. The data contain some 130,000 clones, 86% of them singletons. The specimen was peripheral blood. The receptors here all came from a woman aged 70-85 years with COVID-19, enrolled during active disease.

The V call is TRBV11-2, the J call TRBJ2-7; the match to TRBD1 covers 9 bases. The trim removed 6 bases at V and 5 bases at J, leaving 14 bases unmatched. This CDR3 region has 16 residues. Germline V gene data show CDR1 as SGHAT and CDR2 as FQNNGV. The CDR3 DNA sequence: TGTGCCAGCAGTTCAACCGGGACAGGGCACGTCGACGAGCAGTACTTC. Protein product: CASSSTGTGHVDEQYF.

The chain carries TRBV5-6 and TRBJ2-7; no clear D. The CDR3 covers 11 residues. Germline-derived CDR1 and CDR2 are SGHDT and YYEEEE. V was pared by 4 bases and J by 4 bases, with 6 bases between. Written as DNA, the CDR3 is TGTGCCAGCAGCCGAGTTTACGAGCAGTACTTC. Amino acid sequence: CASSRVYEQYF.

The chain employs TRBV5-1 and TRBJ1-2, with a possible D match to TRBD1 (5 bases). The germline V and J ends were trimmed by 0 bases and 4 bases, with 13 bases remaining between them. This CDR3 has 15 residues. Per the germline V gene, CDR1 is SGHRS and CDR2 is YFSETQ. DNA of the CDR3: TGCGCCAGCAGCTTGGATAGCGGGACTGCCTATGGCTACACCTTC. This gives the protein CASSLDSGTAYGYTF.

This rearrangement joins TRBV30 to TRBJ2-3; the D gene is possibly TRBD2 (6 bases). Trimming left V 0 bases short and J 2 bases short, with 9 bases between. This CDR3 has 14 residues. The V gene's germline CDR1 is GTSNPN and CDR2 SVGIG (reference sequence). The CDR3 loop is CAWSVAGYTDTQYF. DNA for the CDR3: TGTGCCTGGAGTGTGGCGGGGTACACAGATACGCAGTATTTT.

This clone was counted between two and nine times. This sequence joins TRBV3-1 (or the pseudogene TRBV3-2) and TRBJ1-6; 8 nucleotides agree with TRBD1. The CDR3 runs to 14 residues. Germline-derived CDR1 and CDR2 are LGHDT and YNNKEL (reference sequence). J was trimmed by 13 bases and V by 6 bases; bases with no gene match: 11. The CDR3 protein is CASSRNEDRAPLHF. In nucleotides, the CDR3 is TGTGCCAGCAGTCGAAATGAGGACAGGGCGCCCCTCCACTTT.

The chain is built from TRBV27 and TRBJ2-5; TRBD1 might be the D (5 bases). Germline V gene sequence: CDR1 MNHEY, CDR2 SMNVEV (reference sequence). V dropped 4 bases and J dropped 1 base, with 10 bases sitting between them. CDR3 length: 14 amino acids. DNA for the CDR3: TGTGCCAGCAGTTGGCAGGGCGGCCAAGAGACCCAGTACTTC. Amino acids: CASSWQGGQETQYF.

The chain is built from TRBV28 and TRBJ1-2, with 11 bases fitting TRBD1. Germline trimming cut 6 bases from V and 4 bases from J; bases unmatched to any gene: 13. The length of the CDR3 is 17 residues. Germline values: CDR1 MDHEN, CDR2 SYDVKM. For the CDR3, the DNA is TGTGCCAGCAGCCGCTTTGCCGGACAGGGGGCTACCTATGGCTACACCTTC. This codes for CASSRFAGQGATYGYTF.

The chain has TRBV20-1 and TRBJ1-2, with D unresolved. Trimming removed 6 bases from V and 3 bases from J, with 8 bases in between. The CDR3 is made up of 11 amino acids. CDR1 DFQATT and CDR2 SNEGSKA come from the germline V gene (reference sequence). The CDR3 protein is CSAVGDYGYTF. In DNA form, the CDR3 reads TGCAGTGCCGTCGGTGACTATGGCTACACCTTC.

The J gene is TRBJ1-1, the V gene TRBV5-8, with 7 nucleotides matching TRBD1. The CDR3 runs to 13 residues. The germline gives CDR1 SGHTS, CDR2 YDEGEE. With 2 bases clipped from V and 7 bases from J, the junction kept 5 bases outside the gene matches. The CDR3 here is CASSFGTDLEAFF. The CDR3 nucleotides read TGTGCCAGCAGCTTTGGGACAGACCTTGAAGCTTTCTTT.

This chain connects TRBV24-1 to TRBJ1-2, with TRBD1 identical over 8 bases. The V gene's germline CDR1 is KGHDR and CDR2 SFDVKD. The CDR3 totals 15 residues. J gave up 8 bases and V 12 bases, and 19 bases lay outside the gene matches. CDR3 residues: CAFSETVTGGKGYTF. CDR3 nucleotide sequence: TGTGCCTTCTCGGAGACGGTCACAGGGGGTAAGGGCTACACCTTC.